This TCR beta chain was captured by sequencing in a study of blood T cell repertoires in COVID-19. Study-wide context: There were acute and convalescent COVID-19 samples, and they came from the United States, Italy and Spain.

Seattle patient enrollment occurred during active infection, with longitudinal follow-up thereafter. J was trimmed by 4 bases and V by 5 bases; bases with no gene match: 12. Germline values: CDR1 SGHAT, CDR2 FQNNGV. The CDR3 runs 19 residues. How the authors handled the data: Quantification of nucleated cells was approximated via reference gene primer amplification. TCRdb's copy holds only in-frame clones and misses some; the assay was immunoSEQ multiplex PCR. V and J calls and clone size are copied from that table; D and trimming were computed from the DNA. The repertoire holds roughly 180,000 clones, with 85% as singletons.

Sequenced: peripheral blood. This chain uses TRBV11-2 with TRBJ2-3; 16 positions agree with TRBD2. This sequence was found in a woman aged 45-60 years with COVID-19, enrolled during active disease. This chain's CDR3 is CASSNKGLAGGQRADTQYF. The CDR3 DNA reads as TGTGCCAGCAGCAACAAGGGACTAGCGGGGGGGCAACGTGCAGATACGCAGTATTTT.